This is a list of T cell receptor beta chains from one sample in a study of T cells in Graves' hyperthyroidism and ophthalmopathy. TCRdb independently ran MiXCR on the multiplex PCR reads; one entry per CDR3 protein. Of roughly 500,000 distinct CDR3 sequences listed, roughly 16% are singletons. Input material: blood. The receptors stem from a woman younger than 45 with Graves' ophthalmopathy. Both conserved end residues are part of each CDR3. The D gene is left open where the match is weak. The listing skips clone size in some rows; elsewhere it reads once, few, many or a size class.

v_gene	j_gene	d_gene	abundance	CDR3nt	CDR3aa
TRBV9	TRBJ1-5	-	-	TGTGCCAGCACCAAGCGTAGGGGCGAGAACAATCAGCCCCAGCATTTT	CASTKRRGENNQPQHF
TRBV6-2/TRBV6-3	TRBJ2-1	-	-	TGTGCCAGCAACCCCTCCCGGGGCGGCAATGAGCAGTTCTTC	CASNPSRGGNEQFF
TRBV19	TRBJ1-1	-	-	TGTGCCAGTAGTATAGTAGGGCTCAACGAAGCTTTCTTT	CASSIVGLNEAFF
TRBV9	TRBJ2-5	-	few	TGTGCCAGCAGCCAACGGGGGGCAAGGGAGACCCAGTACTTC	CASSQRGARETQYF
TRBV7-2	TRBJ2-7	TRBD2	many	TGTGCCAGCAGCTTAGCTCTAGCGGGGCCTAGCTCCTACGAGCAGTACTTC	CASSLALAGPSSYEQYF
TRBV12-3/TRBV12-4	TRBJ2-7	TRBD1	many	TGTGCCAGCACCTCAGACAGGGGGAGTTACGAGCAGTACTTC	CASTSDRGSYEQYF
TRBV7-9	TRBJ2-1	-	-	TGTGCCAGCAGCTTAGGAATTAGCTGGGGTGAGCAGTTCTTC	CASSLGISWGEQFF
TRBV28	TRBJ1-4	TRBD1	many	TGTGCCAGCAGCATACAGGGGAAAGCTAATGAAAAACTGTTTTTT	CASSIQGKANEKLFF
TRBV24-1	TRBJ2-1	-	-	TGTGCCACCAGTGATACCGATTACCGGCGCTACAATGAGCAGTTCTTC	CATSDTDYRRYNEQFF
TRBV18	TRBJ2-3	-	many	TGTGCCAGCTCACCCGCGTCCTCGGCAGATACGCAGTATTTT	CASSPASSADTQYF
TRBV28	TRBJ1-2	TRBD1	many	TGTGCCAGCAGCCTGGACAGGTTTAAAGGCTACACCTTC	CASSLDRFKGYTF
TRBV7-3	TRBJ2-1	-	-	TGTGCCAGCAGCAGCTCCGCAGGGTACCATGAGCAGTTCTTC	CASSSSAGYHEQFF
TRBV29-1	TRBJ1-5	TRBD1	many	TGCAGCGAAGAGGAGGGGGCGCGGAATCAGCCCCAGCATTTT	CSEEEGARNQPQHF
TRBV20-1	TRBJ2-5	TRBD2	few	TGCAGTGCTAGTTGGGGGACTAGCGGGATCGTCGTGGAAGAGACCCAGTACTTC	CSASWGTSGIVVEETQYF
TRBV7-8	TRBJ2-1	-	many	TGTGCCTCCCTGCAGATTTACTCCTACAATGAGCAGTTCTTC	CASLQIYSYNEQFF
TRBV11-2	TRBJ2-5	-	-	TGTGCCAGCACCACTCAGGGGGGTTGGGAGACCCAGTACTTC	CASTTQGGWETQYF
TRBV5-1	TRBJ2-2	-	many	TGCGCCAGCAGCTTGGAAGGGGGACGGGCGAACACCGGGGAGCTGTTTTTT	CASSLEGGRANTGELFF
TRBV6-2/TRBV6-3	TRBJ2-4	TRBD2	many	TGTGCCAGCAACCCCCCCGGACTAGCGGACCGAAAAAACATTCAGTACTTC	CASNPPGLADRKNIQYF
TRBV29-1	TRBJ1-3	-	-	TGCAGCGTCAGAGGACGGAACTCTGGAAACACCATATATTTT	CSVRGRNSGNTIYF
TRBV5-6	TRBJ2-7	TRBD1	many	TGTGCCAGCAGCGAGGGACAGGGTCCCCCCTACGAGCAGTACTTC	CASSEGQGPPYEQYF
TRBV4-1	TRBJ2-3	TRBD2	-	TGCGCCAGCCAACTAGCGGGAGGGATGACAGATACGCAGTATTTT	CASQLAGGMTDTQYF
TRBV12-3/TRBV12-4	TRBJ2-1	TRBD2	few	TGTGCCAGCAAAGCGGGAGGGGACAATGAGCAGTTCTTC	CASKAGGDNEQFF
TRBV20-1	TRBJ2-1	-	few	TGCAGTGTCAAAAATGACGGAGTCTCCTACAATGAGCAGTTCTTC	CSVKNDGVSYNEQFF
TRBV28	TRBJ2-7	TRBD2	many	TGTGCCAGCGCACCGATGAGCGGGACCTCCTACGAGCAGTACTTC	CASAPMSGTSYEQYF